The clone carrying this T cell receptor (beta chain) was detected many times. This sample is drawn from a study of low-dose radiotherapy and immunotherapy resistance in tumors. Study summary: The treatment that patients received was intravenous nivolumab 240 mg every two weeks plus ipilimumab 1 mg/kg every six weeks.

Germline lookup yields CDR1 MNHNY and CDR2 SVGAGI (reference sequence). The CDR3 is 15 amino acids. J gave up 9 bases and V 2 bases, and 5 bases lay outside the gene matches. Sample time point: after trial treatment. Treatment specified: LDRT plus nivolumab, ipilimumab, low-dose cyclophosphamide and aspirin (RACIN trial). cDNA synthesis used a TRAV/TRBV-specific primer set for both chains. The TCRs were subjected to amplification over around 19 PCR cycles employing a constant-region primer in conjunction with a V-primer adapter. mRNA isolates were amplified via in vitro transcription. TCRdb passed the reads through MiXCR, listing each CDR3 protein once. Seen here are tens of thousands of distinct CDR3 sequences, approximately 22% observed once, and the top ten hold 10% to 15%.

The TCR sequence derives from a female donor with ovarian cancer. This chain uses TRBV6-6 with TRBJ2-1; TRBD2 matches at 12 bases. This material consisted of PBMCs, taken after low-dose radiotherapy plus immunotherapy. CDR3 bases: TGTGCCAGCAGTTACAGGCTAGCGGGGGGGGGTGAGCAGTTCTTC. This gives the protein CASSYRLAGGGEQFF.